The subject of this entry is one T cell receptor beta chain. In the source study's methods: Reference gene primer amplification gave estimated nucleated cell counts. Profiling relied on immunoSEQ multiplex PCR, and the TCRdb table lists in-frame clones only, not all of them. V, J and clone size are those of that table, while D and trimming were read from the DNA. The table records about 120,000 clones, 70% to 85% of them present only once. This sample was included in a study of blood T cell repertoires in COVID-19. With 4 bases clipped from V and 8 bases from J, the junction kept 8 bases outside the gene matches. This CDR3 region has 13 residues. CDR1 is SGHNT and CDR2 is YYREEE in the germline V gene (reference sequence).

The J gene is TRBJ1-2, the V gene TRBV5-4, with 7 bases aligning to TRBD1. The sequence was obtained from a man aged 65 to 85 with active or convalescent COVID-19. The sample consisted of peripheral blood. The DNA for the CDR3 is TGTGCCAGCAGCCCCCGGGACAGTTGGGGCTACACCTTC. Protein product: CASSPRDSWGYTF.